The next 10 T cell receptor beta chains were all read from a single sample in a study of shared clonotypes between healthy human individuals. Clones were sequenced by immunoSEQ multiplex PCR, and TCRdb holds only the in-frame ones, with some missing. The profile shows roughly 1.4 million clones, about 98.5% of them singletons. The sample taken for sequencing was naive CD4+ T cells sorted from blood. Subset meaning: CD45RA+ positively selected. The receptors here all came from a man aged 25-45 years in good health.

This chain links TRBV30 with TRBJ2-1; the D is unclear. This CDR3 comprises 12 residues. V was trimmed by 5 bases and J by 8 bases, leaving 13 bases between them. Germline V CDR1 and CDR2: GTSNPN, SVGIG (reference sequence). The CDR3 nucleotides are TGTGCCTGGTGGACCCCCAGACATGAGCAGTTCTTC. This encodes CAWWTPRHEQFF.

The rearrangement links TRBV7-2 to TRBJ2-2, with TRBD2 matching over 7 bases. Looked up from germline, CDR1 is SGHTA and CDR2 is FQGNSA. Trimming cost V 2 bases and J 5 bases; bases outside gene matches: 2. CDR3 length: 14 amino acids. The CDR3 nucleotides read TGTGCCAGCAGCTTAATGCGGGGGACCGGGGAGCTGTTTTTT. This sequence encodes CASSLMRGTGELFF.

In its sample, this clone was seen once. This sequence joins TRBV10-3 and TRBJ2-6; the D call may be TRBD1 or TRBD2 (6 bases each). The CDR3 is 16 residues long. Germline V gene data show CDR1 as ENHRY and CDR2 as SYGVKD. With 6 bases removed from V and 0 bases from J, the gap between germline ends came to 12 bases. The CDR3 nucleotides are TGTGCCATCAGGGAGGGGGTTATCTCTGGGGCCAACGTCCTGACTTTC. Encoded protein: CAIREGVISGANVLTF.

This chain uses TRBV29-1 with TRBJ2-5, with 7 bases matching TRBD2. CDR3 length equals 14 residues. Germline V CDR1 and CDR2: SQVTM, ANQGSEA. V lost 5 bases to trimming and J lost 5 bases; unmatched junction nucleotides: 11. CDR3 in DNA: TGCAGCGTTTCTCAGCGGGGTCGGGTGGAGACCCAGTACTTC. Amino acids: CSVSQRGRVETQYF.

Here the CDR3 reads CASSVPGTGAFF. CDR3 nucleotides: TGTGCCAGCAGCGTCCCCGGGACGGGAGCTTTCTTT. J is TRBJ1-1 and V is TRBV5-4; D perhaps matches TRBD1 (5 bases). V gave up 4 bases and J gave up 10 bases, with 14 bases separating them. CDR3 length equals 12 residues. CDR1 is SGHNT and CDR2 is YYREEE in the germline V gene (reference sequence).

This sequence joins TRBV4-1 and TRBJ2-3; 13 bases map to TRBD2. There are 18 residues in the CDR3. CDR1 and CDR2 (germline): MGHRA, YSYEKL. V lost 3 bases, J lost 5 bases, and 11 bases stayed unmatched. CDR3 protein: CASSQAKGLAGEGDTQYF. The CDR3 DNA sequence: TGCGCCAGCAGCCAGGCAAAAGGACTAGCGGGAGAGGGAGATACGCAGTATTTT.

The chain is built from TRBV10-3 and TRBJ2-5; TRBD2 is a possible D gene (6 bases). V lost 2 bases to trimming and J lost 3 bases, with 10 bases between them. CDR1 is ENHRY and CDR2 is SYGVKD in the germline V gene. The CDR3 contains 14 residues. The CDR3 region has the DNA TGTGCCATCAGTGAGGGAGGGACCAAAGAGACCCAGTACTTC. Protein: CAISEGGTKETQYF.

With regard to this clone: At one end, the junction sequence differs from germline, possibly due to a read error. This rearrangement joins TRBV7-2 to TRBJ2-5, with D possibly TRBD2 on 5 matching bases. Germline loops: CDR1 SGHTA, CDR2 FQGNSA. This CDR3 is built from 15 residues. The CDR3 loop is CASSLGFDKGVGSDF. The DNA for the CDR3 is TGTGCCAGCAGCTTAGGGTTCGACAAGGGCGTTGGGAGTGACTTC.

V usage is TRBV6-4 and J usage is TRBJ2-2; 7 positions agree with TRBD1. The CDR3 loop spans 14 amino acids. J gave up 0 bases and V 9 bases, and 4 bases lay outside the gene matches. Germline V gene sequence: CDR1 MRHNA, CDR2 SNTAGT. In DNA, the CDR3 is TGTGCCAGTAGAGGGGGCACGAACACCGGGGAGCTGTTTTTT. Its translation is CASRGGTNTGELFF.

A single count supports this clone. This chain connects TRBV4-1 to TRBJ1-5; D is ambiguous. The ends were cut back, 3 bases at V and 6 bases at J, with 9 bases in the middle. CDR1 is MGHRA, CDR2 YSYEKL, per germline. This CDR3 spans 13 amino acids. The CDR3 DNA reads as TGCGCCAGCAGCCAGGGAATAGCTCAGCCCCAGCATTTT. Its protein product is CASSQGIAQPQHF.